This T cell receptor (beta chain) was sequenced during a study of T cells after yellow fever vaccination. The CDR3 covers 16 residues. V was clipped by 2 bases and J by 0 bases; unmatched bases: 7. Germline CDR1 SGHTA, CDR2 FQGTGA. TCRdb re-derived calls from the 5' RACE reads in MiXCR, one entry per CDR3 protein. The sample includes about 630,000 distinct CDR3 sequences, roughly 12% of them seen just once. Study-wide findings and caveats: The booster response re-showed most primary clones: approximately 95% CD4, more than 80% CD8. Abundant clonotypes from the bulk population could have been carried over as contaminants into FACS-sorted repertoires. When the response was secondary, it was weaker but reached its peak faster, day 5 versus 15.

Notes on this clonotype: Its antigen remains unidentified.

The origin of this receptor is a man aged 30 to 39 who received the YFV17D yellow fever vaccine. The chain uses TRBV7-3 and TRBJ2-7; 7 bases align to TRBD2. This material consisted of PBMCs, taken on the day of the yellow fever booster vaccination. The CDR3 DNA sequence: TGTGCCAGCAGCTTACGAAGCGGGACCCTCTCCTACGAGCAGTACTTC. This translates into CASSLRSGTLSYEQYF.